This T cell receptor beta chain was retrieved from a study of T cells after yellow fever vaccination. Study-level findings and limits: Contaminating bulk clonotypes could be abundant in FACS-sorted repertoires.

The V end was cut by 1 base, the J end by 7 bases, with 10 bases between. The CDR3 sequence is 12 residues long. CDR1 and CDR2 (germline): DFQATT, SNEGSKA (reference sequence). This clonotype was seen a handful of times. Antigen unknown. Template-switching 5'RACE yielded the TCR cDNA; a universal primer site and UMIs were added in the process. TCRdb re-called the 5' RACE reads with MiXCR, one entry per CDR3 protein. The data contain roughly 300,000 distinct CDR3 sequences, 6.5% to 8.5% of them singletons. The specimen comprised PBMCs, sampled roughly 46 days after the first yellow fever vaccination. The source of this sequence is a man aged 18 to 29 who received the YFV17D yellow fever vaccine. The rearrangement joins TRBV20-1 to TRBJ1-2; D possibly corresponds to TRBD1 (5 bases). Here the CDR3 DNA reads TGCAGTGCTAGAGGTGCAGGGCTTGGCTACACCTTC. Encoded protein: CSARGAGLGYTF.